This section outlines one T cell receptor (beta chain) sequence together with its context. The target antigen is unknown. One entry per CDR3 protein results from TCRdb running MiXCR on the reads. Seen here are 250,000 to 350,000 distinct CDR3 sequences, about 25% observed once, and the top ten hold approximately 15%. This record belongs to a study of T cell repertoires in cytomegalovirus infection. Study-level information: Public TCR beta signatures marked donors with CMV infection and the matching HLA. General study findings and limits: The cumulative frequency of public TCR beta families distinguished individuals who carried CMV together with the relevant HLA. Across the ex vivo response, the dominant clonotypes were HLA-C-restricted CMV-specific TCR beta clonotypes.

The specimen sequenced was PBMCs. This receptor was obtained from a human donor in good health (CMV status not recorded). Some clones in this sample may be carry-over from other donors' samples.

The chain's CDR3 is CAWTSGSRSTGELFF. The CDR3 DNA is TGTGCCTGGACTAGCGGGAGTAGGAGCACCGGGGAGCTGTTTTTT. The chain is built from TRBV30 and TRBJ2-2; 10 nucleotides match TRBD2. The CDR3 is made up of 15 amino acids. The V segment lost 4 bases and the J segment 4 bases; nucleotides outside the gene matches: 6. Germline V gives CDR1 GTSNPN, CDR2 SVGIG (reference sequence).